This T cell receptor beta chain is from a study of cytomegalovirus exposure and HLA in healthy donors. On this clone: Its antigen remains unidentified.

PCR involved 60 Vbeta and 13 Jbeta primers. The assay was immunoSEQ multiplex PCR, and TCRdb's table has in-frame clones only and misses some. Its table lists over 100,000 clones. Study-wide points: V- and J-gene trimming of TCR beta was linked (in a later analysis) to a missense DCLRE1C variant. Earlier analysis found most TCR beta V segments productive about 87% or about 30% of the time.

This CDR3 has 17 amino acids. V was cut by 3 bases and J by 6 bases, with 22 bases left in between. The germline CDR1 and CDR2 sequences are MNHEY and SMNVEV (reference sequence). Sequenced input: PBMCs. This chain links TRBV27 with TRBJ2-3; a weak D match, TRBD2 (6 bases). This receptor was taken from a woman aged 40-49 years in good health and CMV-seropositive. CDR3 in DNA: TGTGCCAGCAGTTTTTCGGGGCCCGCGGGACTGGCCGATACGCAGTATTTT. Its protein is CASSFSGPAGLADTQYF.